This T cell receptor (beta chain) stems from a study of blood T cell repertoires in COVID-19. Across the study: Samples representing acute and convalescent COVID-19 were sourced from the United States, Italy and Spain. PBMCs, B-cell-depleted T cells, or T cells provided the cDNA or gDNA that made up the material.

It was during active infection that Seattle patients were enrolled and then longitudinally followed. How the authors handled the data: How many nucleated cells were present was estimated from reference gene primer amplification. Assay: immunoSEQ multiplex PCR; the TCRdb copy retains only in-frame clones and omits some. V and J calls and clone size come straight from that table; D and trimming were deduced from the DNA. The table lists some 400,000 clones, 70% to 90% of them singletons. The CDR3 spans 15 residues. Germline lookup yields CDR1 SGHDN and CDR2 FVKESK. V dropped 5 bases and J dropped 2; count of bases not matched to a gene: 7.

V usage is TRBV14 and J usage is TRBJ2-7, with 9 bases matching TRBD1. Sequencing was done on a sample of peripheral blood. The TCR was taken from a woman in her sixties or seventies with COVID-19, enrolled during active disease. In nucleotides, the CDR3 is TGTGCCAGCAGCTTCCGGACAGGGGAGCCCTACGAGCAGTACTTC. Translation gives CASSFRTGEPYEQYF.